A selection of T cell receptor beta chains follows, all from one sample in a study of beta chain features in type 1 diabetes. TCRdb keeps only in-frame clones here, not all; method: immunoSEQ multiplex PCR. The sample has 130,000 or so clones, roughly 10% seen once. Sequencing was carried out using central memory CD4+ T cells from blood. The origin of the receptors is a young man with type 1 diabetes. The CDR3 runs from the conserved cysteine through the conserved F or W. The D gene is left open where the match is weak. Size tells how often a clone was seen (once, few, many) or the class of an expanded clone, and some rows leave it out.

j_gene: TRBJ2-1; abundance: once; d_gene: NA; v_gene: TRBV11-3; CDR3nt: TGTGCCAGCAGCCCCCCCGGGGTGGGGGCCAATGAGCAGTTCTTC; CDR3aa: CASSPPGVGANEQFF
j_gene: TRBJ1-5; abundance: NA; d_gene: TRBD1; v_gene: TRBV27; CDR3nt: TGTGCCAGCAGTCTCAGGGGGCAGCCCCAGCATTTT; CDR3aa: CASSLRGQPQHF
j_gene: TRBJ2-1; abundance: NA; d_gene: NA; v_gene: TRBV9; CDR3nt: TGTGCCAGCAGCGTAGAGATCGGGGGCTCCTACAATGAGCAGTTCTTC; CDR3aa: CASSVEIGGSYNEQFF
j_gene: TRBJ1-3; abundance: few; d_gene: NA; v_gene: TRBV9; CDR3nt: TGTGCCAGCAGCCCAGGCTCTGGAAACACCATATATTTT; CDR3aa: CASSPGSGNTIYF
j_gene: TRBJ2-2; abundance: few; d_gene: TRBD2; v_gene: TRBV15; CDR3nt: TGTGCCACCAGCAGAGATCCCGGGACTAGCGCCGGGGAGCTGTTTTTT; CDR3aa: CATSRDPGTSAGELFF
j_gene: TRBJ1-1; abundance: few; d_gene: NA; v_gene: TRBV2; CDR3nt: TGTGCCACCACGACCGACAGACTGAACACTGAAGCTTTCTTT; CDR3aa: CATTTDRLNTEAFF
j_gene: TRBJ2-1; abundance: NA; d_gene: NA; v_gene: TRBV4-2; CDR3nt: TGTGCCAGCAGCCAAGGCCTGACAGTTCATGAGCAGTTCTTC; CDR3aa: CASSQGLTVHEQFF
j_gene: TRBJ2-1; abundance: NA; d_gene: TRBD2; v_gene: TRBV7-9; CDR3nt: TGTGCCAGTGTTCCGAGTAGCGGGCAGAGCTCCTACAATGAGCAGTTCTTC; CDR3aa: CASVPSSGQSSYNEQFF
j_gene: TRBJ1-6; abundance: few; d_gene: NA; v_gene: TRBV18; CDR3nt: TGTGCCAGCTCACCGGAAGGAGGCCGAGGTTCACCCCTCCACTTT; CDR3aa: CASSPEGGRGSPLHF
j_gene: TRBJ1-5; abundance: few; d_gene: NA; v_gene: TRBV7-2; CDR3nt: TGTGCCAGCAGCTTAAACGCGGTTCAGCCCCAGCATTTT; CDR3aa: CASSLNAVQPQHF
j_gene: TRBJ1-2; abundance: few; d_gene: NA; v_gene: TRBV9; CDR3nt: TGTGCCAGCAGCGTAGAGAGCAGGAGCGGAGGCTACACCTTC; CDR3aa: CASSVESRSGGYTF
j_gene: TRBJ2-3; abundance: few; d_gene: TRBD1; v_gene: TRBV7-2; CDR3nt: TGTGCCAGCAGCCTCAGTAAGGGGGCAGGGGATACGCAGTATTTT; CDR3aa: CASSLSKGAGDTQYF
j_gene: TRBJ2-1; abundance: NA; d_gene: NA; v_gene: TRBV7-8; CDR3nt: TGTGCCAGCAGTTTTCAGGGGATTTACAATGAGCAGTTCTTC; CDR3aa: CASSFQGIYNEQFF
j_gene: TRBJ1-2; abundance: few; d_gene: NA; v_gene: TRBV5-4; CDR3nt: TGTGCCAGCAGCTTGGAGCAGGGCAACCGTGGCTACACCTTC; CDR3aa: CASSLEQGNRGYTF
j_gene: TRBJ2-3; abundance: few; d_gene: NA; v_gene: TRBV7-3; CDR3nt: TGTGCCAGCAGCCTGACACAGGGAAGGACGCAGTATTTT; CDR3aa: CASSLTQGRTQYF
j_gene: TRBJ2-1; abundance: NA; d_gene: TRBD2; v_gene: TRBV28; CDR3nt: TGTGCCAGCAGATCGAGCGGGGGATCCGGCGATGAGCAGTTCTTC; CDR3aa: CASRSSGGSGDEQFF
j_gene: TRBJ1-6; abundance: few; d_gene: TRBD1; v_gene: TRBV6-5; CDR3nt: TGTGCCAGCAGAACGACAGGGGATAATTCACCCCTCCACTTT; CDR3aa: CASRTTGDNSPLHF
j_gene: TRBJ1-4; abundance: NA; d_gene: TRBD1; v_gene: TRBV10-3; CDR3nt: TGTGCCATCAAACCGGGACAGGATGAAAAACTGTTTTTT; CDR3aa: CAIKPGQDEKLFF
j_gene: TRBJ1-1; abundance: few; d_gene: NA; v_gene: TRBV7-8; CDR3nt: TGTGCCAGCAGCGTAACAGTGAACACTGAAGCTTTCTTT; CDR3aa: CASSVTVNTEAFF
j_gene: TRBJ1-1; abundance: many; d_gene: NA; v_gene: TRBV7-2; CDR3nt: TGTGCCAGCAGCTTAGACAGGAACGGGGGGAGGAACACTGAAGCTTTCTTT; CDR3aa: CASSLDRNGGRNTEAFF
j_gene: TRBJ1-2; abundance: NA; d_gene: NA; v_gene: TRBV4-3; CDR3nt: TGCGCCAGCAGCCAAGAGGGGGCGAGAGGCTATGGCTACACCTTC; CDR3aa: CASSQEGARGYGYTF
j_gene: TRBJ2-1; abundance: few; d_gene: TRBD2; v_gene: TRBV5-1; CDR3nt: TGCGCCAGCAGCCTCCCGACTAGCGGGGGGGCGAGGGATGAGCAGTTCTTC; CDR3aa: CASSLPTSGGARDEQFF
j_gene: TRBJ2-1; abundance: few; d_gene: TRBD2; v_gene: TRBV29-1; CDR3nt: TGCAGCGGCCGACTAGCGGGGGATGAGCAGTTCTTC; CDR3aa: CSGRLAGDEQFF
j_gene: TRBJ1-4; abundance: NA; d_gene: NA; v_gene: TRBV18; CDR3nt: TGTGCCAGCTCACTAGCAACCCCTGAAAAACTGTTTTTT; CDR3aa: CASSLATPEKLFF
j_gene: TRBJ2-5; abundance: NA; d_gene: TRBD2; v_gene: TRBV7-9; CDR3nt: TGTGCTAGCAGTCGGGCGGGAGAAGAGACCCAGTACTTC; CDR3aa: CASSRAGEETQYF
j_gene: TRBJ2-3; abundance: few; d_gene: NA; v_gene: TRBV7-9; CDR3nt: TGTGCCAGCACTCGGGGTTTGAGCACAGATACGCAGTATTTT; CDR3aa: CASTRGLSTDTQYF
j_gene: TRBJ2-7; abundance: few; d_gene: NA; v_gene: TRBV30; CDR3nt: TGTGCCTGGAGTGTATACCTACCCCAGGGAAGGTCTTTCCACGAGCAGTACTTC; CDR3aa: CAWSVYLPQGRSFHEQYF
j_gene: TRBJ1-1; abundance: few; d_gene: TRBD1; v_gene: TRBV2; CDR3nt: TGTGCCAGCAGTCAGGGGGCCAACACTGAAGCTTTCTTT; CDR3aa: CASSQGANTEAFF
j_gene: TRBJ1-1; abundance: NA; d_gene: NA; v_gene: TRBV7-2; CDR3nt: TGTGCCAGCAGCTTAGCGTCAGGGTTGAACACTGAAGCTTTCTTT; CDR3aa: CASSLASGLNTEAFF